One T cell receptor (beta chain) is described in this entry. The target of this receptor is not known. Given the absence of the conserved phenylalanine or tryptophan at the CDR3 end, a read error is likely. The library was produced with 5' RACE. Sequencing took place on an Illumina HiSeq 2500. A second PCR of about 7 to 12 cycles was run with a J-beta primer mix and a sample-barcoded 5' primer. A unique molecular identifier was introduced onto each TCR beta cDNA molecule by a template-switch 5' adaptor carrying 12 random nucleotides. Each sample yielded at least 2.5 million CDR3-containing paired-end reads. First-strand cDNA synthesis was performed from all RNA using the Mint cDNA synthesis kit, with priming by a TRBC-specific oligonucleotide. Following uracil-DNA glycosylase treatment, a first 18-cycle PCR with universal primers M1SS and BC2_uni_R was performed on all cDNA. In the original analysis: For normalization, 1 million high-quality reads, each with a distinct molecular identifier, were randomly selected from each sample. Reads sharing molecular identifiers were discarded rather than binned into consensus sequences. MiTCR, with a Q25 quality threshold and the strictest error-elimination algorithm, was used for CDR3 identification, clonotype clustering and error correction. A nonparametric unseen species model with Euler transformation was used to estimate lower-bound total TCR beta diversity. The raw public reads went through TCRdb reprocessing: fastp at Q25, MiXCR clone calling, in-frame beta chains kept. Under each unique CDR3 protein, matching rows form one entry showing the most common genes and DNA. Clone size and V and J calls follow TCRdb, not the original study. This sample is represented by 650,000 or so distinct CDR3 sequences; approximately 52% of them were singletons. The ten most abundant clones make up approximately 12% of the sample.

The data derive from a study of blood T cells in healthy people across ages (dated by TCRdb to the mid-2010s). Background on the whole study: In model experiments, roughly one uniquely barcoded TCR beta cDNA molecule per two T cells was captured by template switching. Age-related changes in TCR beta repertoire diversity were measured in the study by deep sequencing normalized with unique cDNA molecular identifiers. Using the same blood draw, the study looked at two additional independent replicas of 1 million unique cDNA reads for two donors, one aged 18 to 30 and the other aged 80 or older. To avoid experimental bias, donors of different ages were randomly spread across the sequencing lanes. Four age groups were formed from the donors: young (average approximately 16 years), middle-aged (just under 40), aged (62) and long-lived (more than 75). What the authors observed across the whole study: Donor CMV infection status was unknown, potentially confounding age-related changes in expanded clonotypes. As age increased, observed TCR beta diversity per million T cells dropped in a roughly linear way, and a significant reduction was already evident by age 40. Total diversity estimates from one million sequenced T cells were considered lower bounds and underestimates. Because profiling used bulk unsorted PBMCs, naive and antigen-experienced compartments could not be compared conclusively. The long-lived group showed more naive CD4+ T cells, fewer expanded clones and increased TCR diversity than the aged group, suggesting age selection. There was a strong correlation between observed TCR beta diversity and the percentage of naive T cells measured by flow cytometry.

Systemically healthy Caucasian individuals from Russia, approximately 39 in total and aged roughly 6 to 95 years, were included as donors. Each donor gave around 9 milliliters of peripheral blood, collected into EDTA-treated Vacutainer tubes. Ficoll-Paque density-gradient centrifugation was used to isolate PBMCs, with at least 6.5 million per sample. Trizol reagent was used to extract total RNA from PBMCs, with at least 5 micrograms per sample. The percentages of naive CD45RAhigh/CD27high T cells were determined by flow cytometry on a PBMC aliquot from every donor. CDR1 and CDR2, per the germline V gene, are MNHEY and SVGEGT. The CDR3 spans 15 residues, counting both ends. Of the read, only the CDR3 DNA is kept; its 45 bases are in frame from base 1. The germline V end is reduced by 4 bases and the J end by 3 bases; junction bases left unmatched: 6.

The material sequenced was blood. The chain joins TRBV6-2 or TRBV6-3 to TRBJ2-3; TRBD1 lines up with 8 middle nucleotides. The sequence was obtained from an elderly woman in good health. The DNA is as follows: TGTGCCAGCAGTTCTCAGACAGGGGTGACAGATACGCAGTATTCT. Its translation reads: CASSSQTGVTDTQYS.